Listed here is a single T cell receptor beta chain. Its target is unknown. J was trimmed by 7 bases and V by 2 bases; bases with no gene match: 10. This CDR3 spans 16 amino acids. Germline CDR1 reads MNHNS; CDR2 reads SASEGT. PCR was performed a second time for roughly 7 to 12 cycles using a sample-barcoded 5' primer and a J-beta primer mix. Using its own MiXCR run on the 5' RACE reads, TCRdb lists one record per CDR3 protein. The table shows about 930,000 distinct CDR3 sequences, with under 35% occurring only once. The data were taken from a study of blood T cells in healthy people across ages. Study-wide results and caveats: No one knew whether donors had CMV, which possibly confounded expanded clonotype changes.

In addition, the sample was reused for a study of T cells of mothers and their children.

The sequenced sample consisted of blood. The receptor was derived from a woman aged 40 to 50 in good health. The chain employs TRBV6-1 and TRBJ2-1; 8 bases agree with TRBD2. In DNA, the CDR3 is TGTGCCAGCAGTGAAAGGGACGGGGGGGCGAGGAATGAGCAGTTCTTC. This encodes CASSERDGGARNEQFF.